These T cell receptor beta chains were read from a single sample in a study of blood T cell repertoires in COVID-19. Only in-frame clones appear in the TCRdb table, and some are missing; sequencing was by immunoSEQ multiplex PCR. The table lists a few hundred thousand clones, 65% to 90% of them singletons, with 1.2% to 1.5% in the top ten. What was sequenced was peripheral blood. The receptors were sampled from a woman aged 35 to 49 who had recovered from COVID-19. CDR3s include the opening cysteine and the closing phenylalanine or tryptophan. Fields, in order: clone size, CDR3 length, D gene, V gene, J gene, CDR3 DNA, CDR3 protein. A D gene is named only where the DNA matches it firmly. Not all rows give a size; the values are once, few, many and, for expanded clones, a class.

>NA|15|TRBD1|TRBV7-2|TRBJ2-7
TGTGCCAGCAGCTTAGGACAGGGTGGGTCCTACGAGCAGTACTTC
CASSLGQGGSYEQYF
>NA|17|NA|TRBV2|TRBJ2-7
TGTGCCAGCAGTGAACTAATTATTCTTGGGCCCGATTACGAGCAGTACTTC
CASSELIILGPDYEQYF
>NA|14|TRBD1|TRBV19|TRBJ1-2
TGTGCCAGTAGAAAACAGGGGGGAGAAGCGGGCTACACCTTC
CASRKQGGEAGYTF
>NA|15|NA|TRBV28|TRBJ1-5
TGTGCCAGCAGTCCCCGTAGGGGCGCGGATCAGCCCCAGCATTTT
CASSPRRGADQPQHF
>NA|14|TRBD2|TRBV7-9|TRBJ2-3
TGTGCCAGCAGCGCCAGGACTAGCGAGGATACGCAGTATTTT
CASSARTSEDTQYF
>NA|15|TRBD2|TRBV7-2|TRBJ2-3
TGTGCCAGCAGCCTCCAGCGGGGGGGCACAGATACGCAGTATTTT
CASSLQRGGTDTQYF
>NA|17|NA|TRBV13|TRBJ2-3
TGTGCCAGCAGCTTAGGGGAGGGGGCTGCGAGCACAGATACGCAGTATTTT
CASSLGEGAASTDTQYF
>NA|16|TRBD1|TRBV18|TRBJ1-1
TGTGCCAGCTCACCACCGGGACAGGGGGTTATCACTGAAGCTTTCTTT
CASSPPGQGVITEAFF
>NA|11|TRBD1|TRBV28|TRBJ2-4
TGTGCCAGCAGTCTCCGGGACAGTGGAGACTTC
CASSLRDSGDF
>few|15|NA|TRBV6-2/TRBV6-3|TRBJ1-5
TGTGCCAGCAGTTACTTTACAGGGATCAATCAGCCCCAGCATTTT
CASSYFTGINQPQHF
>few|12|NA|TRBV3-1/TRBV3-2|TRBJ1-2
TGTGCCAGCAGCCAAGATGCAGGGGCCTACACCTTC
CASSQDAGAYTF
>few|13|NA|TRBV19|TRBJ1-5
TGTGCCAGTAGTACAGGGTTAACTCAGCCCCAGCATTTT
CASSTGLTQPQHF
>NA|20|TRBD1|TRBV9|TRBJ2-5
TGTGCCAGCAGCGTAGCGACTCCGGGACAGGGGGCGCCTAATCTGGAGACCCAGTACTTC
CASSVATPGQGAPNLETQYF
>many|19|NA|TRBV2|TRBJ1-5
TGTGCCAGCAGTGAAGCGCTTCCTTCCCAGGACTATAGCAATCAGCCCCAGCATTTT
CASSEALPSQDYSNQPQHF
>NA|13|NA|TRBV5-6|TRBJ2-7
TGTGCCAGCAGTTCTGACACGTCCTACGAGCAGTACTTC
CASSSDTSYEQYF
>NA|17|TRBD2|TRBV7-9|TRBJ2-3
TGTGCCAGCAGCTCCAGACTAGCGGGGGGGAGAGCAGATACGCAGTATTTT
CASSSRLAGGRADTQYF
>NA|12|NA|TRBV30|TRBJ2-3
TGTGCCCTTTCGGGTTCTTCTGATACGCAGTATTTT
CALSGSSDTQYF
>NA|14|TRBD1|TRBV28|TRBJ1-6
TGTGCCAGCAGGTCACAGGGGCCCAATTCACCCCTCCACTTT
CASRSQGPNSPLHF
>NA|16|NA|TRBV3-1/TRBV3-2|TRBJ2-5
TGTGCCAGCAGCCTTATGACGGGAATTGGCCAAGAGACCCAGTACTTC
CASSLMTGIGQETQYF
>NA|15|NA|TRBV5-6|TRBJ2-7
TGTGCCAGCAGCCCCCTGGCTCAGGGGAGGGACGAGCAGTACTTC
CASSPLAQGRDEQYF
>NA|16|TRBD1|TRBV4-1|TRBJ1-1
TGCGCCAGCAGCCAAGGGAGGCGACAGGGGGACACTGAAGCTTTCTTT
CASSQGRRQGDTEAFF
>few|14|NA|TRBV2|TRBJ1-5
TGTGCCAGCAGTGGCGGATTGGAGCATCAGCCCCAGCATTTT
CASSGGLEHQPQHF
>NA|13|TRBD2|TRBV3-1/TRBV3-2|TRBJ2-5
TGTGCCAGCAGCCAGGGAGGGGACGAGACCCAGTACTTC
CASSQGGDETQYF
>NA|15|TRBD1|TRBV5-1|TRBJ1-3
TGCGCCAGCAGCCGGGGACAGCCCTCTGGAAACACCATATATTTT
CASSRGQPSGNTIYF
>NA|16|NA|TRBV7-2|TRBJ1-4
TGTGCCAGCAGCTTAGCGATAGCGGATAGTAATGAAAAACTGTTTTTT
CASSLAIADSNEKLFF
>NA|16|TRBD2|TRBV4-3|TRBJ2-7
TGCGCCAGCAGCCCGGGACTAGCGGATCTATTCTACGAGCAGTACTTC
CASSPGLADLFYEQYF
>NA|14|TRBD1|TRBV7-8|TRBJ2-7
TGTGCCAGCAGCTTTACCGGGACAGCCTACGAGCAGTACTTC
CASSFTGTAYEQYF
>NA|14|NA|TRBV18|TRBJ2-1
TGTGCCAGCTCACCTTGGGGGGGGCCCAATGAGCAGTTCTTC
CASSPWGGPNEQFF
>NA|16|TRBD2|TRBV9|TRBJ2-5
TGTGCCAGCAGCGTAGCACCCCTAGCGGGGCAAGAGACCCAGTACTTC
CASSVAPLAGQETQYF
>few|14|NA|TRBV7-9|TRBJ1-4
TGTGCCAGCAGCTTAGAGCTTAGTACCGAAAAACTGTTTTTT
CASSLELSTEKLFF
>NA|17|TRBD2|TRBV3-1/TRBV3-2|TRBJ2-1
TGTGCCAGCAGCCAAGGTCCAGCGGGGGGCGCCTACAATGAGCAGTTCTTC
CASSQGPAGGAYNEQFF
>NA|14|NA|TRBV5-1|TRBJ2-6
TGCGCCAGCAGCTCCGGCTCTGGGGCCAACGTCCTGACTTTC
CASSSGSGANVLTF
>NA|17|NA|TRBV19|TRBJ2-2
TGTGCCAGTTGTCCCCTTCCGGGACTCAGGTCCACCGGGGAGCTGTTTTTT
CASCPLPGLRSTGELFF
>once|13|NA|TRBV19|TRBJ2-7
TGTGCCAGTAGAGGTGGGAGATCCTACGAGCAGTACTTC
CASRGGRSYEQYF
>few|12|NA|TRBV28|TRBJ2-7
TGTGCCAGCACCCACCAGGGTTACGAGCAGTACTTC
CASTHQGYEQYF
>NA|14|TRBD1|TRBV7-9|TRBJ1-5
TGTGCCAGCAGCATACAGGGGAGCAATCAGCCCCAGCATTTT
CASSIQGSNQPQHF
>NA|15|NA|TRBV5-6|TRBJ1-1
TGTGCCAGCAGCTTGCAGGGCAACATGAACACTGAAGCTTTCTTT
CASSLQGNMNTEAFF
>NA|15|NA|TRBV30|TRBJ1-5
TGTACCTGGAGTTCGGTACAGGGTGGGCATCAGCCCCAGCATTTT
CTWSSVQGGHQPQHF
>NA|13|TRBD2|TRBV27|TRBJ2-2
TGTGCCATCCGGACTAGCGGGGCCGGGGAGCTGTTTTTT
CAIRTSGAGELFF
>once|13|NA|TRBV7-2|TRBJ1-2
TGTGCCAGCAGCTTAGAACAGAGTTATGGCTACACCTTC
CASSLEQSYGYTF
>NA|14|NA|TRBV5-5|TRBJ1-5
TGTGCCAGCAGCTTTTCATCGGGGGAAGTGGCCCAGCATTTT
CASSFSSGEVAQHF
>NA|16|NA|TRBV6-5|TRBJ1-6
TGTGCCAGCAGTTACTCTCCGAGTGGGGCCAATTCACCCCTCCACTTT
CASSYSPSGANSPLHF
>NA|17|TRBD2|TRBV7-9|TRBJ2-1
TGTGCCAGCAGCTTACCGACTAGCGGGGGGACCTACAATGAGCAGTTCTTC
CASSLPTSGGTYNEQFF
>NA|13|NA|TRBV18|TRBJ2-7
TGTGCCAGCTCCCCAGACAGCTCCTACGAGCAGTACTTC
CASSPDSSYEQYF
>NA|14|NA|TRBV14|TRBJ1-3
TGTGCCAGCAGCCCCACGAGCTCTGGAAACACCATATATTTT
CASSPTSSGNTIYF
>NA|12|NA|TRBV7-8|TRBJ2-7
TGTGCCAGCAGCTTAGATACTGGCGAGCAGTACTTC
CASSLDTGEQYF
>NA|19|TRBD1|TRBV20-1|TRBJ2-7
TGCAGTGCTAGTTGGTCTGGACAGGGCGAGACTAAAAGCTCCTACGAGCAGTACTTC
CSASWSGQGETKSSYEQYF
>NA|17|TRBD1|TRBV5-1|TRBJ1-1
TGCGCCAGCAGCTTGGGACAGGGGGCATGGATGAACACTGAAGCTTTCTTT
CASSLGQGAWMNTEAFF
>few|14|TRBD1|TRBV5-8|TRBJ1-2
TGTGCCAGCAGCTTGGGGCGGGACAGCTATGGCTACACCTTC
CASSLGRDSYGYTF
>NA|17|NA|TRBV3-1/TRBV3-2|TRBJ1-2
TGTGCCAGCAGCCAAGTTGTGGGGGCTGGACTTAACTATGGCTACACCTTC
CASSQVVGAGLNYGYTF
>few|15|NA|TRBV11-3|TRBJ2-1
TGTGCCAGCAGAGACCGGGGTTTACCCTACAATGAGCAGTTCTTC
CASRDRGLPYNEQFF
>NA|16|NA|TRBV27|TRBJ1-2
TGTGCCAGCAGAAGGGGGGGGAGCGACGGGTGGAATGGCTACACCTTC
CASRRGGSDGWNGYTF
>NA|15|TRBD1|TRBV7-2|TRBJ1-5
TGTGCCAGCAGCGGACAGGGCGGCAGCAATCAGCCCCAGCATTTT
CASSGQGGSNQPQHF
>NA|15|NA|TRBV5-4|TRBJ2-5
TGTGCCAGCAGCTCCTCAGTGTACGGGGGAGAGACCCAGTACTTC
CASSSSVYGGETQYF
>NA|16|NA|TRBV7-8|TRBJ2-3
TGTGCCAGCAGCTTAGGTCAGCAGCGGGCGGCAGATACGCAGTATTTT
CASSLGQQRAADTQYF